This T cell receptor beta chain was sequenced during a study of cytomegalovirus exposure and HLA in healthy donors. Study-wide results and caveats: Highly shared sequence variants in one cluster were likely a sequencing artifact.

Primers for the PCR totalled 60 Vbeta and 13 Jbeta. TCRdb keeps only in-frame clones here, not all; method: immunoSEQ multiplex PCR. Its table lists about 200,000 clones. The CDR3 length is 15 residues. CDR1 MDHEN and CDR2 SYDVKM come from the germline V gene. On this clone itself: No antigen is known for it. Compared with germline, one end of the junction differs, possibly owing to a read error.

Sequenced input: PBMCs. The clonotype comes from a girl between 2 and 10 years old in good health and CMV-seropositive. This rearrangement joins TRBV28 to TRBJ1-1, with 7 nucleotides matching TRBD1. In nucleotides, the CDR3 is TGTGCCACCAGTTTAGCTGCGGGACAGTTTGCTGAAGCTTTCTTT. Its protein product is CATSLAAGQFAEAFF.